These T cell receptor beta chains were read from a single sample in a study of shared clonotypes between healthy human individuals. TCRdb's copy holds only in-frame clones and misses some; the assay was immunoSEQ multiplex PCR. This sample carries about 1 million clones, roughly 74% of them seen once, and the ten largest clones take roughly 0.56%. The sample comprised memory CD4+ T cells from PBMCs. The source is a man aged 18 to 30 in good health. Some clones in this sample may be carry-over from other donors' samples. The CDR3 runs from the conserved cysteine through the conserved F or W.

v_gene	j_gene	CDR3aa
TRBV7-9	TRBJ2-2	CASSLLPASTGELFF
TRBV6-1	TRBJ2-7	CASSSSVRGTYEQYF
TRBV7-8	TRBJ2-7	CASSLGRLASRDRVYEQYF
TRBV15	TRBJ2-5	CATSGQTGGGTQYF
TRBV7-8	TRBJ1-1	CASSLNPGGLNTEAFF
TRBV18	TRBJ2-3	CASSPRLSSTDTQYF
TRBV5-5	TRBJ2-7	CASSLVLAGTYEQYF
TRBV7-6	TRBJ1-2	CASSPGRGYDGYTF
TRBV27	TRBJ2-4	CASSLLAGENIQYF
TRBV4-1	TRBJ1-1	CASSQPTTRAEAFF
TRBV4-2	TRBJ2-2	CASSQQYSTGELFF
TRBV5-1	TRBJ2-1	CASSLVRGPNEQFF
TRBV27	TRBJ1-5	CASSLHGNQPQHF
TRBV7-8	TRBJ2-1	CASSFSGGAANEQFF
TRBV18	TRBJ2-3	CASSQYSLAGVGTDTQYF
TRBV28	TRBJ2-7	CASTPQLAGVYEQYF
TRBV6-5	TRBJ2-5	CASSNRGETQYF
TRBV6-1	TRBJ1-2	CASISGTAGGYTF
TRBV21-1	TRBJ1-1	CASRWYSAGNTEAFF
TRBV9	TRBJ2-4	CASSPGRGVNIQYF
TRBV14	TRBJ1-4	CASSQAAARTEKLFF
TRBV30	TRBJ1-2	CAWGRGPGGYTF
TRBV28	TRBJ1-1	CASSFAGGFTEAFF
TRBV5-3	TRBJ1-2	CASSVWDKSNYGYTF
TRBV30	TRBJ1-1	CAWSVPGAGGTEAFF
TRBV7-3	TRBJ2-2	CASSPTQSNTGELFF
TRBV14	TRBJ2-1	CASSQAGLSLVRGDEQFF
TRBV19	TRBJ2-1	CASSIDRVAGQPYNEQFF
TRBV19	TRBJ1-3	CASSVRGSASGNTIYF
TRBV18	TRBJ1-1	CASSPIGLGTEAFF
TRBV11-2	TRBJ1-1	CASSLNSGDLSEAFF
TRBV28	TRBJ1-2	CASSGTAVGYGYTF
TRBV19	TRBJ1-4	CASSIEGRNEKLFF
TRBV30	TRBJ1-2	CAWKQRGYGYTF
TRBV7-2	TRBJ2-7	CASSPRRSGVEQYF
TRBV2	TRBJ2-7	CASRRAGTNEQYF
TRBV7-3	TRBJ2-5	CASSLREGETQYF
TRBV6-1	TRBJ2-2	CASSETLAGAGELFF
TRBV5-5	TRBJ2-7	CASSLLAGLSSYEQYF
TRBV30	TRBJ2-7	CAWSPGWSSGSVDEQYF
TRBV7-8	TRBJ2-1	CASSPLWGDEQFF
TRBV4-3	TRBJ2-7	CASSQEPGGPYEQYF